This T cell receptor (beta chain) appears in the sequencing data of a study of preoperative IRX-2 immunotherapy in early breast cancer. Treatment noted: preoperative locoregional IRX-2 cytokine immunotherapy. Preoperative locoregional IRX-2 cytokine immunotherapy was tested in the phase Ib source study. Germline V gene sequence: CDR1 SNHLY, CDR2 FYNNEI. The length of the CDR3 is 13 residues. Trimming took off 7 bases at V and 2 bases at J, with 9 bases between the two ends. Generated by immunoSEQ multiplex PCR, the TCRdb table keeps only in-frame clones and is missing some. Of around 25,000 clones in the sample, around nine tenths were seen once.

Source: tumor tissue, taken after IRX-2 immunotherapy. This receptor was taken from a human donor with breast cancer. This chain joins TRBV2 and TRBJ1-5, with D uncertain. CDR3 amino acids: CASTEGRNQPQHF. For the CDR3, the DNA is TGTGCCAGCACGGAAGGGCGCAATCAGCCCCAGCATTTT.